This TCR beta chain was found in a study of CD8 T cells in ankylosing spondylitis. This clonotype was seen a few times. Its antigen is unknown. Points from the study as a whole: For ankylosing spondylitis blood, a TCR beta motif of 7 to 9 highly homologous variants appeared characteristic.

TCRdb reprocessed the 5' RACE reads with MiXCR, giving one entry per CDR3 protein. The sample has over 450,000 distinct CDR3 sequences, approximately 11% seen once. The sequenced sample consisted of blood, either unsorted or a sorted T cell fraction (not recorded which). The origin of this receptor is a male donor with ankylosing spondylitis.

CDR3: CASSLYRGRRSYNEQFF. The CDR3 DNA is TGTGCCAGCAGTCTATACAGGGGCCGCCGCTCCTACAATGAGCAGTTCTTC. The V gene is TRBV27, the J gene TRBJ2-1; 7 bases match TRBD1. Germline lookup yields CDR1 MNHEY and CDR2 SMNVEV (reference sequence). V lost 5 bases to trimming and J lost 0 bases; unmatched junction nucleotides: 10. The CDR3 is 17 residues long.